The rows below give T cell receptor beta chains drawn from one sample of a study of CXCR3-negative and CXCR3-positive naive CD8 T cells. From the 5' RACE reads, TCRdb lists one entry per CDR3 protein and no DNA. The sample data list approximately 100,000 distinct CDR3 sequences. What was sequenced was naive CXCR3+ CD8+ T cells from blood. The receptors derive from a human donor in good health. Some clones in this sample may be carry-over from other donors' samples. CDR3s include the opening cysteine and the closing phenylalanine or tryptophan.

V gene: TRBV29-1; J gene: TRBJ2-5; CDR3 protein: CSVFYHLGLETQYF
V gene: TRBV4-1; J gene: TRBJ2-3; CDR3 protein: CASSQTGLAGDTQYF
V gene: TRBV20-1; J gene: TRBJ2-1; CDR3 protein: CSARDPLAGQHEQFF
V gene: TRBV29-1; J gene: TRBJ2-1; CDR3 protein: CSAGAGVMNEQFF
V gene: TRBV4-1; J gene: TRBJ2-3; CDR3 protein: CASSQENRGTDTQYF
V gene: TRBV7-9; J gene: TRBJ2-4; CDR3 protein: CASSRSQGIAKNIQYF
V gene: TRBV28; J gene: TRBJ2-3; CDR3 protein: CASSLARRLAGAFHDTQYF
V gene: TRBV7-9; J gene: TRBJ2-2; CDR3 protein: CASSLEDSSLGELFF
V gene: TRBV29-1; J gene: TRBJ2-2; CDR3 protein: CSVEDPTVSGELFF
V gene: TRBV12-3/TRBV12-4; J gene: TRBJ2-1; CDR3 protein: CASSDPLASYNEQFF
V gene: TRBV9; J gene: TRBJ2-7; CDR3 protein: CASSVATSPYEQYF
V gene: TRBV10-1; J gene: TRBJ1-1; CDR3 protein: CASSDQGPNTEAFF
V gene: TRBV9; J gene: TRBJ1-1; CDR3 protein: CASSVQTGRVTEAFF
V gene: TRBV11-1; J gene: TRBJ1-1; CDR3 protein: CASSNQKGLVGTEAFF
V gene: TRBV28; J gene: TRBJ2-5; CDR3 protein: CASSVRLAGEETQYF
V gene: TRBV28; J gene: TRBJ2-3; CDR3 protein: CASSPASGGVTDTQYF
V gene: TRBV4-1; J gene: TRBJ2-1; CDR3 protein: CVSSQGPVESNEQFF
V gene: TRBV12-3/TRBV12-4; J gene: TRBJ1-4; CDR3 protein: CASSPLGEKLFF
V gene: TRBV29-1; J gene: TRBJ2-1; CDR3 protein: CSATPGAIIGNEQFF
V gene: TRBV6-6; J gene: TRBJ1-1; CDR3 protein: CASSYGGPSGTEAFF
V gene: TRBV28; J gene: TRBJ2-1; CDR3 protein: CASSPTSGSTYNEQFF
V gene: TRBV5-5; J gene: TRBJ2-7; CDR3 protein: CASSFSGAGHEQYF
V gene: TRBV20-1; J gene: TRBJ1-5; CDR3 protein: CSASGGNQPQHF
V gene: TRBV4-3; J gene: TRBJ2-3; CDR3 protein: CASSRRPETSTDTQYF
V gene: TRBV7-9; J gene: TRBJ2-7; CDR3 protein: CASSFPQLSEQYF
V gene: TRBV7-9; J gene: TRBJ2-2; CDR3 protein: CASSLGGTAGELFF
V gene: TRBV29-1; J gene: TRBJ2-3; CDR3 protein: CSVGGGEISTDTQYF
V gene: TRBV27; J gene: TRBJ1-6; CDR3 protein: CASSQIRDRYSPLHF
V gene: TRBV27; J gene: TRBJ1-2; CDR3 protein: CASSFISGAGGYTF
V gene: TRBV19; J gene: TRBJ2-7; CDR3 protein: CASSPGTGGYYEQYF
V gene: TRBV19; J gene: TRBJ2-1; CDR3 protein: CASSDRGGHEQFF
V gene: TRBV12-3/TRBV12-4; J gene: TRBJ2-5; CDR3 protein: CASSLQETGALWAQYF
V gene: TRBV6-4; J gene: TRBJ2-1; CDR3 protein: CASSVTGEFGEQFF
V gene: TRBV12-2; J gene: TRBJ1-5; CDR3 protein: CASRPRTQGGRNQPQHF
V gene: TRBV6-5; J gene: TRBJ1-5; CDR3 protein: CASSITGGYNQPQHF
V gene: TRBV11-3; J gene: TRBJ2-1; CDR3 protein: CASSFEGGEQFF
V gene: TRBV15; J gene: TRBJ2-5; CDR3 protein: CATSRDGGKETQYF
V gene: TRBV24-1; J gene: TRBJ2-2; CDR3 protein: CATSDGILGELFF
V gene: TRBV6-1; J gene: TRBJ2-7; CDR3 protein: CASSEGDRVGVEQYF
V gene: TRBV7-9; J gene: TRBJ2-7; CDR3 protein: CASSLEWSISSYEQYF
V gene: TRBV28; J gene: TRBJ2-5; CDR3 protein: CASSLGLAGGYQETQYF
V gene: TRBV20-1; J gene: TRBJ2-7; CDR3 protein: CSARATDPYEQYF
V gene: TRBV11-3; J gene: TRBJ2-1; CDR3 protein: CASSPTSGGTYNEQFF
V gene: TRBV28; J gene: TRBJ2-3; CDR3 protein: CASSFSGLDLADTQYF